This T cell receptor (beta chain) originates from a study of blood T cell repertoires in COVID-19. Original processing methods: Reference gene primer amplification gave nucleated cell count estimates. Produced via immunoSEQ multiplex PCR; TCRdb's table is partial and in-frame only. V and J calls and clone size follow that table, whereas D and trimming were derived from the DNA. The sample contains about 140,000 clones, approximately 90% of which appear only once. V shed 5 bases, J shed 4 bases, and the junction held 14 bases outside the gene matches. The CDR3 has 19 amino acids. Germline CDR1 and CDR2: SGHVS and FQNEAQ.

The V and J genes are TRBV7-8 and TRBJ2-1; 13 bases are shared with TRBD2. The TCR was taken from an elderly woman with acute or convalescent COVID-19. The sample was peripheral blood. Written as DNA, the CDR3 is TGTGCCAGCAGCCAAAGGACTAGCGGGGGCCCCCGGGGATACAATGAGCAGTTCTTC. This sequence encodes CASSQRTSGGPRGYNEQFF. Based on the CDR3 plus reference TRBV7-8 and TRBJ2-1, the full variable domain is GAGVSQSPRYKVAKRGQDVALRCDPISGHVSLFWYQQALGQGPEFLTYFQNEAQLDKSGLPSDRFFAERPEGSVSTLKIQRTQQEDSAVYLCASSQRTSGGPRGYNEQFFGPGTRLTVL.